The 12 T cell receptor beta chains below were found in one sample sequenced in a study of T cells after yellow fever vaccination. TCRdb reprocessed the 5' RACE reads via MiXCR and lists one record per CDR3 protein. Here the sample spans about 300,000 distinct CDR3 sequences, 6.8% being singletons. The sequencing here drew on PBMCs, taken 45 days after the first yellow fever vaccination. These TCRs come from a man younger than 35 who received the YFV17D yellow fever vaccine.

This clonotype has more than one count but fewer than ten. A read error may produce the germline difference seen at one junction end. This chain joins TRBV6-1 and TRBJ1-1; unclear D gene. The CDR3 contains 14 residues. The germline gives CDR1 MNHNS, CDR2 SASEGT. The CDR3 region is CVSRVRLMNTEAFF. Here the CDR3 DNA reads TGTGTCAGCAGAGTCAGGCTTATGAACACTGAAGCTTTCTTT.

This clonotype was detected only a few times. The DNA of the CDR3 is TGCAGCCCCGGGACTCTATACAATGAGCAGTTCTTC. Amino acid sequence: CSPGTLYNEQFF. The rearrangement joins TRBV29-1 to TRBJ2-1, with D possibly matching TRBD2 (6 bases). Trimming took off 8 bases at V and 4 bases at J, with 12 bases between the two ends. The CDR3 spans 12 residues. Germline CDR1 and CDR2: SQVTM and ANQGSEA.

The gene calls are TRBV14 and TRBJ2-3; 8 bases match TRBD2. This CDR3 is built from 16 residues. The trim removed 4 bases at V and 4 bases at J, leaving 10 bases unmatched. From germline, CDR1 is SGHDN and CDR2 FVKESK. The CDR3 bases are TGTGCCAGCAGCCCACCTTACGGGGGGGGACCAGATACGCAGTATTTT. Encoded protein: CASSPPYGGGPDTQYF. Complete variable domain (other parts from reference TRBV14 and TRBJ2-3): EAGVTQFPSHSVIEKGQTVTLRCDPISGHDNLYWYRRVMGKEIKFLLHFVKESKQDESGMPNNRFLAERTGGTYSTLKVQPAELEDSGVYFCASSPPYGGGPDTQYFGPGTRLTVL.

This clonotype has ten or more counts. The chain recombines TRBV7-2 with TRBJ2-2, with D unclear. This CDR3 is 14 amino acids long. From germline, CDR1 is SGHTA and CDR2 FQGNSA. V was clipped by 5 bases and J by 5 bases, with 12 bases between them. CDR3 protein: CASSPPPETGELFF. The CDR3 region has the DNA TGTGCCAGCAGCCCCCCCCCAGAGACCGGGGAGCTGTTTTTT.

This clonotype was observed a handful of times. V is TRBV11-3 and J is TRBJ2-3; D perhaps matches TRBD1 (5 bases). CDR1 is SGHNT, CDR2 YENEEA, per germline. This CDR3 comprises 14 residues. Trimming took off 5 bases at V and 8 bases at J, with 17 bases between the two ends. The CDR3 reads CASSLTQGTATQYF. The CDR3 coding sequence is TGTGCCAGCAGCCTGACCCAGGGTACGGCTACGCAGTATTTT.

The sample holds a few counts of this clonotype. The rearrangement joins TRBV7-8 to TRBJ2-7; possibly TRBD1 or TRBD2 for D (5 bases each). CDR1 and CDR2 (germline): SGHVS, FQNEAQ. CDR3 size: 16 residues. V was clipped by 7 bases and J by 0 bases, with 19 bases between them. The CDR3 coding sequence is TGTGCCAGCACCCAACGGGCGGCAGGGAGCTCCTACGAGCAGTACTTC. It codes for CASTQRAAGSSYEQYF.

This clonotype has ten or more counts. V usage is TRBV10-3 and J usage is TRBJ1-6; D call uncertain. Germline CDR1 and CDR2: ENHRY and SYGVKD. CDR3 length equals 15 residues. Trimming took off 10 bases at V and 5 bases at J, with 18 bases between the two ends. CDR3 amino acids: CASQTRVWDNSPLHF. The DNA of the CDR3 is TGTGCCAGCCAAACAAGGGTGTGGGATAATTCACCCCTCCACTTT.

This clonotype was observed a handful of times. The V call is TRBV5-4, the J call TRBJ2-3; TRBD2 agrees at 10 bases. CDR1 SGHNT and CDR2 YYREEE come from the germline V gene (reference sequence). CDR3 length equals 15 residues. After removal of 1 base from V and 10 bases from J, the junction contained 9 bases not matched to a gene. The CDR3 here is CASSLYASGGRSQYF. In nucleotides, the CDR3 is TGTGCCAGCAGCTTGTATGCTAGCGGGGGACGTTCGCAGTATTTT. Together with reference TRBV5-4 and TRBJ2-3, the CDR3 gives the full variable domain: ETGVTQSPTHLIKTRGQQVTLRCSSQSGHNTVSWYQQALGQGPQFIFQYYREEENGRGNFPPRFSGLQFPNYSSELNVNALELDDSALYLCASSLYASGGRSQYFGPGTRLTVL.

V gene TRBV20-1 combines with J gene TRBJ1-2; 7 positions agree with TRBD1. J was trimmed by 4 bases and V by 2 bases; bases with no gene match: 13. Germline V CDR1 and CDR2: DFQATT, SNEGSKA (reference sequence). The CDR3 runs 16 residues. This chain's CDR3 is CSARPIDREVGYGYTF. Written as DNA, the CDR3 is TGCAGTGCTAGACCGATCGACAGGGAGGTCGGCTATGGCTACACCTTC.

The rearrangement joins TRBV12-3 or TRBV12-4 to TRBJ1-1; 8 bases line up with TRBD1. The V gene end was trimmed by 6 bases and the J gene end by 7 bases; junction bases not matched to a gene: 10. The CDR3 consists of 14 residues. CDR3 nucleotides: TGTGCCAGCAGACGCGGACAGGGCCGGAATGAAGCTTTCTTT. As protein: CASRRGQGRNEAFF.

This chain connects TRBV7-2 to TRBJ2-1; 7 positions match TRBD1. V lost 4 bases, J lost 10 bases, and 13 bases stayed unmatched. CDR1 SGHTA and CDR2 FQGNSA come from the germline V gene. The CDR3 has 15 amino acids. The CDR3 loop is CASSSSRSGGNEQFF. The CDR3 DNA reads TGTGCCAGCAGCTCATCCCGATCAGGGGGTAACGAGCAGTTCTTC. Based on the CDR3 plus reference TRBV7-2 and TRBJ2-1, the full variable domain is GAGVSQSPSNKVTEKGKDVELRCDPISGHTALYWYRQSLGQGLEFLIYFQGNSAPDKSGLPSDRFSAERTGGSVSTLTIQRTQQEDSAVYLCASSSSRSGGNEQFFGPGTRLTVL.

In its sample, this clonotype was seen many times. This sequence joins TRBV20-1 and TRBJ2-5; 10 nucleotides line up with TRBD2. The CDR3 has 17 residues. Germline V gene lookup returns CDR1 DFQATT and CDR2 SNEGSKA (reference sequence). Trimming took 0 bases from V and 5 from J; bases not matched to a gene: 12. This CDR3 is CSARDLASGGWSETQYF. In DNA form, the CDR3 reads TGCAGTGCTAGAGATCTTGCTAGCGGGGGATGGAGTGAGACCCAGTACTTC.